The TCR beta chain under discussion was sequenced for a study of cytomegalovirus exposure and HLA in healthy donors. Study-wide results and caveats: A previous analysis found most TCR beta V segments productive roughly 87% or roughly 30% of the time. CMV serostatus stood as the only immune exposure information on hand. In a later analysis, V- and J-gene trimming of beta chains associated with a DCLRE1C missense variant, replicated independently.

With 60 Vbeta and 13 Jbeta primers, the PCR was carried out. Measured with immunoSEQ multiplex PCR; TCRdb has only the in-frame clones, and not every one. The sample has 180,000 or so clones; 75% to 80% are singletons. About this clone: Its cognate antigen is unknown.

The CDR3 is made up of 15 amino acids. The trim removed 3 bases at V and 7 bases at J, leaving 5 bases unmatched. CDR1 is SGHVS, CDR2 FQNEAQ, per germline. Sequenced sample: PBMCs. The origin of this receptor is a man in his forties or fifties in good health and CMV-seropositive. V is TRBV7-8 and J is TRBJ2-3; 12 bases line up with TRBD2. CDR3 protein: CASSFGLAGGYTQYF. DNA of the CDR3: TGTGCCAGCAGCTTCGGGCTAGCGGGGGGGTATACGCAGTATTTT.